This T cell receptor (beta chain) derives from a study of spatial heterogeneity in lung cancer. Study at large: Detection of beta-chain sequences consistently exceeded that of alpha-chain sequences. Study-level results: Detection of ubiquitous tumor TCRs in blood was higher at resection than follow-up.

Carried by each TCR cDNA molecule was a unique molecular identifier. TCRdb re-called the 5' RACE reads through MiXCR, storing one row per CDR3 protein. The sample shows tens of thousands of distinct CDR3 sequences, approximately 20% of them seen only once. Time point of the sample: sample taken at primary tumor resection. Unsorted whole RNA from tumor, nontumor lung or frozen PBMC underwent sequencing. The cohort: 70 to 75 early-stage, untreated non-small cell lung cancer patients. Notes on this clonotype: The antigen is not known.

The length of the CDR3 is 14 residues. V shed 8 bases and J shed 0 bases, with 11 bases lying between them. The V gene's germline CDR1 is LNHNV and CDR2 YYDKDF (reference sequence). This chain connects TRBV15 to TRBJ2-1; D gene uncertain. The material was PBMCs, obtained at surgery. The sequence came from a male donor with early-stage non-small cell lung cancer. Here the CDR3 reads CATGSFSSYNEQFF. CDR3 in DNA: TGTGCCACCGGTAGTTTCAGCTCCTACAATGAGCAGTTCTTC.